The rows below give T cell receptor beta chains drawn from one sample of a study of OX40 agonist ivuxolimab in advanced cancers. Here immunoSEQ multiplex PCR was the method, and the copy in TCRdb shows in-frame clones only, minus some. This sample has about 73,000 clones, with 90% found just once. The specimen comprised CD4+ or CD8+ T cells sorted from blood, sampled in a trial of the OX40 agonist ivuxolimab. These receptors all stem from an adult with an advanced solid tumor such as melanoma, head and neck, liver or kidney cancer. The conserved cysteine and the conserved F or W are not part of the CDR3 here. Each record gives: J gene, V gene, CDR3 protein.

J gene: TRBJ1-2
V gene: TRBV7-9
CDR3 protein: ASSLDPALYGYT

J gene: TRBJ2-7
V gene: TRBV6-1
CDR3 protein: ASSETGLAAYEQY

J gene: TRBJ1-1
V gene: TRBV28
CDR3 protein: ASSLSGGFPFTEAF

J gene: TRBJ1-4
V gene: TRBV28
CDR3 protein: ASSPTGVYAEKLF

J gene: TRBJ2-5
V gene: TRBV5-4
CDR3 protein: ASSLASGPETQY

J gene: TRBJ1-6
V gene: TRBV30
CDR3 protein: AWNDRPNSPLH

J gene: TRBJ1-1
V gene: TRBV4-3
CDR3 protein: ASSPLIDRVTEAF

J gene: TRBJ1-2
V gene: TRBV28
CDR3 protein: ASRTTGGVYGYT

J gene: TRBJ1-1
V gene: TRBV5-4
CDR3 protein: ASSRGSWAEVSEAF

J gene: TRBJ2-7
V gene: TRBV29-1
CDR3 protein: SVDGRRLIEH

J gene: TRBJ2-5
V gene: TRBV20-1
CDR3 protein: SARDRETQY

J gene: TRBJ1-2
V gene: TRBV6-6
CDR3 protein: ASRPGRYYGYT

J gene: TRBJ2-1
V gene: TRBV11-3
CDR3 protein: ASSLGAYNEQF

J gene: TRBJ1-2
V gene: TRBV2
CDR3 protein: ASSVSNYGYT

J gene: TRBJ1-5
V gene: TRBV7-2
CDR3 protein: ASSLVGDGVQPQH

J gene: TRBJ2-7
V gene: TRBV7-2
CDR3 protein: ASSFLQGMGEQY

J gene: TRBJ2-2
V gene: TRBV11-2
CDR3 protein: ASSLNFVTGELF

J gene: TRBJ2-7
V gene: TRBV9
CDR3 protein: ASSPPGSGSYEQY

J gene: TRBJ2-7
V gene: TRBV6-1
CDR3 protein: ASSDPGTSGAGYEQY

J gene: TRBJ2-1
V gene: TRBV5-1
CDR3 protein: ASSLEAGSNEQF

J gene: TRBJ2-3
V gene: TRBV5-6
CDR3 protein: ASSFTSGRATDTQY

J gene: TRBJ2-1
V gene: TRBV7-7
CDR3 protein: ASSRAGETSKNEQF

J gene: TRBJ2-5
V gene: TRBV28
CDR3 protein: ASSRGPLSETQY

J gene: TRBJ1-4
V gene: TRBV18
CDR3 protein: ASSPGEPREKLF

J gene: TRBJ2-1
V gene: TRBV6-6
CDR3 protein: ASSYSREGGNEQF

J gene: TRBJ2-5
V gene: TRBV28
CDR3 protein: ASSFGLAIETQY

J gene: TRBJ1-1
V gene: TRBV28
CDR3 protein: ASGFTEAF

J gene: TRBJ1-5
V gene: TRBV7-2
CDR3 protein: ASSLFGPTGGNQPQH

J gene: TRBJ1-2
V gene: TRBV30
CDR3 protein: AWSVVGWGMGYT

J gene: TRBJ2-4
V gene: TRBV30
CDR3 protein: ATSYPARGAKNIQY

J gene: TRBJ2-3
V gene: TRBV5-1
CDR3 protein: ASRISGSGTDTQY

J gene: TRBJ2-1
V gene: TRBV15
CDR3 protein: ATSRDLEDLLF